This TCR beta chain was profiled in a study of blood T cell repertoires in COVID-19. Using immunoSEQ multiplex PCR, the repertoire was profiled, and TCRdb retains in-frame clones only, with some absent. The data hold approximately 160,000 clones, with about 84% observed a single time. Participants came from 24 US areas, aged roughly 18 to 89 years. Clinical history as reported by participants underpinned cohort assignment. CDR1 is LNHDA and CDR2 is SQIVND in the germline V gene (reference sequence). Trimming at V came to 7 bases and at J to 1 base, leaving 2 bases not matched to a gene. The CDR3 is 13 amino acids.

J is TRBJ1-1 and V is TRBV19; 8 bases map to TRBD1. The sequence derives from a man in his forties who had recovered from COVID-19. The sample was PBMCs or T cells enriched from blood (not recorded which). The CDR3: CASTGGTNTEAFF. DNA for the CDR3: TGTGCCAGTACAGGGGGCACGAACACTGAAGCTTTCTTT.